This TCR beta chain stems from a study of T-cell memory formation after mild COVID-19. Study conclusions and caveats: Some responding clones appeared in pre-infection memory, suggesting cross-reactive memory joined. CM and EM subsets held most contracting CD4+ clones; EMRA held CD8+ ones.

Amplification by 5'RACE using constant-segment primers produced TCR alpha and TCR beta cDNA libraries that carried sample barcodes and UMIs. Each CDR3 protein gets one entry after TCRdb re-called the 5' RACE reads with MiXCR. The table includes around 500,000 distinct CDR3 sequences, 15% to 20% detected once. Concerning this clonotype: The antigen remains unidentified.

Germline-derived CDR1 and CDR2 are LGHNA and YSLEER. V was pared by 0 bases and J by 6 bases, with 11 bases of the junction left unmatched. This CDR3 contains 18 residues. This TCR was recovered from an adult woman who had mild COVID-19 (a few samples of this study predate the infection). Cell type and time point are not known. V is TRBV4-3 and J is TRBJ2-2; the match to TRBD2 covers 9 bases. Sequenced: PBMCs or a T cell subset sorted from them (not recorded which). The CDR3 spells CASSQDASGVDWAGELFF. The CDR3 bases are TGCGCCAGCAGCCAAGATGCTAGCGGGGTTGATTGGGCCGGGGAGCTGTTTTTT.